This TCR beta chain was sequenced during a study of regulatory T cells in long-lasting Graves disease. Broader study findings: Analysis covered peripheral blood alone, not thyroid tissue. Persistent patients had a count of shared public clonotypes (around 2,700) that exceeded that of new patients (966). Results may be inaccurate due to the small sample size. TRBV28, TRBJ1-2 and TRBJ2-5 were segments that persistent disease favored.

Building of the TCR beta libraries involved iRepertoire HTBI primers and Arm-PCR of CDR3 regions. One entry per CDR3 protein, called by TCRdb with MiXCR from the multiplex PCR reads. The sample has a few hundred thousand distinct CDR3 sequences, 15% to 20% seen once. This clonotype was picked up many times. Its antigen is unknown. Time point indicated: newly diagnosed GD, antithyroid drugs for less than 3 months. Extracted PBMC RNA gave rise to the TCR library. Germline values: CDR1 DFQATT, CDR2 SNEGSKA (reference sequence). V lost 1 base and J 0 bases, leaving 6 bases between the germline ends. The CDR3 has 13 residues. The same specimen was also included in a second study, on T cells in Graves' hyperthyroidism and ophthalmopathy.

This receptor was identified in a woman aged 25 to 45 with Graves disease. The sequences come from peripheral blood mononuclear cells (PBMCs), collected at new diagnosis, from a patient treated with antithyroid drugs. The chain carries TRBV20-1 and TRBJ1-1; no clear D. CDR3 bases: TGCAGTGCTAGAGGTCGTATGAACACTGAAGCTTTCTTT. It translates to CSARGRMNTEAFF.